This T cell receptor beta chain was documented in a study of cytomegalovirus exposure and HLA in healthy donors. Study-level background: The roughly 670 first-cohort repertoires shared a platform with the approximately 120 validation repertoires, as reported in a later analysis. Study findings and constraints: The study flagged approximately 180 TCR beta chains as cytomegalovirus-associated. In the 95 to 150 validation repertoires, a later analysis found that first-cohort TCR clusters tended to co-occur. In vitro, a few CMV-associated chains proved specific for CMV antigens.

Clones were sequenced by immunoSEQ multiplex PCR, and TCRdb holds only the in-frame ones, with some missing. The repertoire has roughly 240,000 clones, about 83% of them found once; the top ten carry approximately 2.5%. The germline V gene has CDR1 SEHNR and CDR2 FQNEAQ (reference sequence). CDR3 size: 14 residues. V dropped 6 bases and J dropped 7; count of bases not matched to a gene: 12. A word on this clone: The antigen remains unidentified.

The material sequenced was PBMCs. The genes are TRBV7-9 and TRBJ2-7; 7 bases map to TRBD1. This TCR was recovered from a man aged 18 to 30 in good health and CMV-seronegative. The chain's CDR3 is CASSQDRVTGEQYF. Here the CDR3 DNA reads TGTGCCAGCAGTCAAGACAGGGTAACCGGAGAGCAGTACTTC. The full variable domain, completed using reference TRBV7-9 and TRBJ2-7, is DTGVSQNPRHKITKRGQNVTFRCDPISEHNRLYWYRQTLGQGPEFLTYFQNEAQLEKSRLLSDRFSAERPKGSFSTLEIQRTEQGDSAMYLCASSQDRVTGEQYFGPGTRLTVT.